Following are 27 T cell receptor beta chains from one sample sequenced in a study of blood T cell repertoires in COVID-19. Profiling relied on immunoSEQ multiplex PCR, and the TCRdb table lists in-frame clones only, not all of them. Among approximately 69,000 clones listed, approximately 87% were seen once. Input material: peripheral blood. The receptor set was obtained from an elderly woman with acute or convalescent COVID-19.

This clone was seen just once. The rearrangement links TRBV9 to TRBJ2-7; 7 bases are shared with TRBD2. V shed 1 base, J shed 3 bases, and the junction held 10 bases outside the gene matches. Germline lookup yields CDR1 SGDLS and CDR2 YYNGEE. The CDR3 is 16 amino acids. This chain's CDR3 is CASSVSSGGTLYEQYF. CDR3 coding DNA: TGTGCCAGCAGCGTATCTTCGGGAGGAACCCTCTACGAGCAGTACTTC.

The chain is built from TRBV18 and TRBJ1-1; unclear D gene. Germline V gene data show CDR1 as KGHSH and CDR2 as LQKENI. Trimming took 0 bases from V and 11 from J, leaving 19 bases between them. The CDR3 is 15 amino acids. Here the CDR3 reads CASSPPVSGILYAFF. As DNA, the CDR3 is TGTGCCAGCTCACCACCGGTATCGGGGATTCTGTATGCTTTCTTT. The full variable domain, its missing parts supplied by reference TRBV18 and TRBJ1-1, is NAGVMQNPRHLVRRRGQEARLRCSPMKGHSHVYWYRQLPEEGLKFMVYLQKENIIDESGMPKERFSAEFPKEGPSILRIQQVVRGDSAAYFCASSPPVSGILYAFFGQGTRLTVV.

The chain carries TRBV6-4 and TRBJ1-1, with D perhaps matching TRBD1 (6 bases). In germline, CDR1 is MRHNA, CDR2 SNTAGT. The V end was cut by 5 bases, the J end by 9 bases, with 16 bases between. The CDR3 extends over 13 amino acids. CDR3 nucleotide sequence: TGTGCCAGCAGTTTGGACCAACAGGGTAAAGCTTTCTTT. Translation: CASSLDQQGKAFF.

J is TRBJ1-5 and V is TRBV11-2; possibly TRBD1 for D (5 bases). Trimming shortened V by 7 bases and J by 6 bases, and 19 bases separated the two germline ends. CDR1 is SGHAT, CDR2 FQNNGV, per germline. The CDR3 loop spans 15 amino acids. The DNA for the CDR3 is TGTGCCAGCAATACAGGAGGAGGGGCCGGTCAGCCCCAGCATTTT. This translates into CASNTGGGAGQPQHF.

The CDR3 region has the DNA TGTGCCATCAGACAGGGAACAGGGGCCAACGTCCTGACTTTC. This codes for CAIRQGTGANVLTF. The chain recombines TRBV10-3 with TRBJ2-6; TRBD1 is a possible D gene (6 bases). This CDR3 has 14 amino acids. V was cut by 6 bases and J by 4 bases, with 10 bases left in between. CDR1 ENHRY and CDR2 SYGVKD come from the germline V gene.

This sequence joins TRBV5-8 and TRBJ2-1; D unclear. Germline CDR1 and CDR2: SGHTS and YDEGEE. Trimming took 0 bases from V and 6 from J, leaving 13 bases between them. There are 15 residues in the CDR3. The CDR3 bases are TGTGCCAGCAGCTTGGGTCGGCAGGTTGGCAATGAGCAGTTCTTC. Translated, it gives CASSLGRQVGNEQFF. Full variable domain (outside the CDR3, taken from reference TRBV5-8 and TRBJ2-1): EAGVTQSPTHLIKTRGQQATLRCSPISGHTSVYWYQQALGLGLQFLLWYDEGEERNRGNFPPRFSGRQFPNYSSELNVNALELEDSALYLCASSLGRQVGNEQFFGPGTRLTVL.

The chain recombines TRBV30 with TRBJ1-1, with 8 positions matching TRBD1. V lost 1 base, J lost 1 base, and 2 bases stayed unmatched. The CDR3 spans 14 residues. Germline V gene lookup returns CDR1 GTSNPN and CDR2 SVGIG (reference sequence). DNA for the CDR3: TGTGCCTGGAGTGGCGACAGGGGGAACACTGAAGCTTTCTTT. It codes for CAWSGDRGNTEAFF.

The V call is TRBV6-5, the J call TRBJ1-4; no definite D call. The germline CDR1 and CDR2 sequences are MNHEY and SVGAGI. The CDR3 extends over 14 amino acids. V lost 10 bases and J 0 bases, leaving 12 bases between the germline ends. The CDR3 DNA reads TGTGCCATTAAAGAGGGTGCAACTAATGAAAAACTGTTTTTT. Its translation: CAIKEGATNEKLFF.

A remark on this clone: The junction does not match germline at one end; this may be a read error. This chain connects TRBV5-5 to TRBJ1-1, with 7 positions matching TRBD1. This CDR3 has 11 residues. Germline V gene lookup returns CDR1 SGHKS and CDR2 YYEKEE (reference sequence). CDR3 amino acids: CASSLVDRPSF. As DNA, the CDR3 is TGTGCCAGCAGCTTGGTGGACAGGCCCAGCTTT.

The CDR3: CATRQHFGANEKLFF. Written as DNA, the CDR3 is TGTGCCACCCGACAGCACTTTGGTGCTAATGAAAAACTGTTTTTT. This chain connects TRBV19 to TRBJ1-4; perhaps TRBD1 as D (5 bases). The germline CDR1 and CDR2 sequences are LNHDA and SQIVND (reference sequence). The CDR3 consists of 15 residues. V was cut by 10 bases and J by 3 bases, with 18 bases left in between.

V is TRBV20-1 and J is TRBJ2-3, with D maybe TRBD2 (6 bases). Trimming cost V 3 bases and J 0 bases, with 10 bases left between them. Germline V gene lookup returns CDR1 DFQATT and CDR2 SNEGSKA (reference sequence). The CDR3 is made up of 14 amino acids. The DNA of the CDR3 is TGCAGTGCTAGTGGGCGGGGCAGCACAGATACGCAGTATTTT. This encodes CSASGRGSTDTQYF.

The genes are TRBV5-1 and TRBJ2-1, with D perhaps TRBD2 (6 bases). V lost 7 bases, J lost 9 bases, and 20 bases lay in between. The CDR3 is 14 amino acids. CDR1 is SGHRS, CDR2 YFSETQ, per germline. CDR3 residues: CASVDGSGRGEQFF. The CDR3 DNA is TGCGCCAGCGTCGACGGGAGCGGGCGGGGTGAGCAGTTCTTC.

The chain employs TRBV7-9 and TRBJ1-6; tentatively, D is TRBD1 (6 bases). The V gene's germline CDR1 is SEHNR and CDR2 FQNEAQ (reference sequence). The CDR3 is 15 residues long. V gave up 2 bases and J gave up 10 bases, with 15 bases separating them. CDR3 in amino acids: CASSLYTGLESPLHF. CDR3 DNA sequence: TGTGCCAGCAGCTTATATACAGGGTTGGAATCACCCCTCCACTTT.

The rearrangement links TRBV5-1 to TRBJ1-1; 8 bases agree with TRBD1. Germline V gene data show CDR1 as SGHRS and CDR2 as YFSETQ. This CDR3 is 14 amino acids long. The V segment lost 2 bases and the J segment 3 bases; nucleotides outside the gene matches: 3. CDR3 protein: CASSLGQGYTEAFF. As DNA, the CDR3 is TGCGCCAGCAGCTTAGGACAGGGTTACACTGAAGCTTTCTTT. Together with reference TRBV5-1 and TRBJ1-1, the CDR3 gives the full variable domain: KAGVTQTPRYLIKTRGQQVTLSCSPISGHRSVSWYQQTPGQGLQFLFEYFSETQRNKGNFPGRFSGRQFSNSRSEMNVSTLELGDSALYLCASSLGQGYTEAFFGQGTRLTVV.

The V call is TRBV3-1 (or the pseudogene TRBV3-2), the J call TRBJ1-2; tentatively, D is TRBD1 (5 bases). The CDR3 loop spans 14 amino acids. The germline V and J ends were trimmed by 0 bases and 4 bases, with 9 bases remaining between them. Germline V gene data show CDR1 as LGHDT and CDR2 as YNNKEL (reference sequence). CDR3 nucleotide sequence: TGTGCCAGCAGCCAAGAACGGGGGGTCTATGGCTACACCTTC. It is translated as CASSQERGVYGYTF.

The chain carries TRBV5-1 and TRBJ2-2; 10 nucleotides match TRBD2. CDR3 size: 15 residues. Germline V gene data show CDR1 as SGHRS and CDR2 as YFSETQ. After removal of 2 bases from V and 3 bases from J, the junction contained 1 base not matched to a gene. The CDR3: CASSFSGGHTGELFF. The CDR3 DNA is TGCGCCAGCAGCTTTAGCGGGGGGCACACCGGGGAGCTGTTTTTT.

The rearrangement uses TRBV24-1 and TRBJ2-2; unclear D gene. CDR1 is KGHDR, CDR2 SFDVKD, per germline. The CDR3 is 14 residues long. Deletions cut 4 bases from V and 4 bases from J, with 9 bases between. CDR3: CATSEAGSTGELFF. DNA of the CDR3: TGTGCCACCAGTGAAGCCGGGTCCACCGGGGAGCTGTTTTTT.

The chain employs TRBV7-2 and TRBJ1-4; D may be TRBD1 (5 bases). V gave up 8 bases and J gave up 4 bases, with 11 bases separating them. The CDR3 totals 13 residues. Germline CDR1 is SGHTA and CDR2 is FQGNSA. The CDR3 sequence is CASRQGLNEKLFF. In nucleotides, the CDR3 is TGTGCCAGCCGCCAGGGTCTTAATGAAAAACTGTTTTTT.

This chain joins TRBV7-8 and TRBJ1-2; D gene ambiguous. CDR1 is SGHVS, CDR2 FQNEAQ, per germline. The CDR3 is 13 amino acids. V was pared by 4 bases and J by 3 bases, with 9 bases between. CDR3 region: CASSSSNDYGYTF. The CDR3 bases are TGTGCCAGCAGCTCAAGCAACGACTATGGCTACACCTTC.

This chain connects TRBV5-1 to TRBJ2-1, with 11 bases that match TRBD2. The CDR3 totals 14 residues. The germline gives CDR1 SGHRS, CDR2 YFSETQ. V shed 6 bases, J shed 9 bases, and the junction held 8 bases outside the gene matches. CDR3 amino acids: CASNLLAGEGEQFF. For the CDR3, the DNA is TGCGCCAGCAATTTACTAGCGGGAGAAGGTGAGCAGTTCTTC.

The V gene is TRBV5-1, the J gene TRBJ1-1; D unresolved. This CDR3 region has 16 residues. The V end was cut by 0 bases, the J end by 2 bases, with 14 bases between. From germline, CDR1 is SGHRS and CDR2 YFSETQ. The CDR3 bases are TGCGCCAGCAGCTTGGTCCGGCCAGGCCCTAACACTGAAGCTTTCTTT. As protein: CASSLVRPGPNTEAFF.

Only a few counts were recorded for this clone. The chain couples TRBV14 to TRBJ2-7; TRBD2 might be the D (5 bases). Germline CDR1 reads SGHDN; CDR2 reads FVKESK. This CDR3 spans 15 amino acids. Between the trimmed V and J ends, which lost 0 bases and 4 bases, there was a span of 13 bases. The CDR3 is CASSQDRGSRYEQYF. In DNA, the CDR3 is TGTGCCAGCAGCCAAGATCGAGGGAGTAGGTACGAGCAGTACTTC.

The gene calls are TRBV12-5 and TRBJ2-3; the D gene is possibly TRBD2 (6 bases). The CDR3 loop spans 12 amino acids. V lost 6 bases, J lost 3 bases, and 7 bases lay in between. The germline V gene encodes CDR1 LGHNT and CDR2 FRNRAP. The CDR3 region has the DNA TGTGCTAGTGGGCGGGGAACAGATACGCAGTATTTT. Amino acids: CASGRGTDTQYF.

This CDR3 reads CASSTGLAGNEQFF. The CDR3 nucleotides are TGTGCCAGTAGTACCGGACTAGCGGGCAACGAGCAGTTCTTC. This chain links TRBV19 with TRBJ2-1; 11 bases agree with TRBD2. Trimming at V came to 4 bases and at J to 10 bases, leaving 6 bases not matched to a gene. The CDR3 spans 14 residues. Germline assignment: CDR1 LNHDA and CDR2 SQIVND (reference sequence).

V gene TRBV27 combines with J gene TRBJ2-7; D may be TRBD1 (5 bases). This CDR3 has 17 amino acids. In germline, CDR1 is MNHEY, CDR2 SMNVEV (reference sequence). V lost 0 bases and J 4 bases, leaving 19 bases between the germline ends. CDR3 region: CASSLSARQGFVYEQYF. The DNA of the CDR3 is TGTGCCAGCAGTTTATCGGCCCGGCAGGGTTTCGTTTACGAGCAGTACTTC.

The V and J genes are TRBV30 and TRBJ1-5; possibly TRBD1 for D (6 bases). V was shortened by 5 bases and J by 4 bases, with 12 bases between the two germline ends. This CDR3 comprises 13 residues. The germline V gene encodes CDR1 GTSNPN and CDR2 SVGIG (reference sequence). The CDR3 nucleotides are TGTGCCTGGTCTCCCCAGGGGAATCAGCCCCAGCATTTT. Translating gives CAWSPQGNQPQHF. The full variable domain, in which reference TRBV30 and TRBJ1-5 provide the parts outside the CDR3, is SQTIHQWPATLVQPVGSPLSLECTVEGTSNPNLYWYRQAAGRGLQLLFYSVGIGQISSEVPQNLSASRPQDRQFILSSKKLLLSDSGFYLCAWSPQGNQPQHFGDGTRLSIL.

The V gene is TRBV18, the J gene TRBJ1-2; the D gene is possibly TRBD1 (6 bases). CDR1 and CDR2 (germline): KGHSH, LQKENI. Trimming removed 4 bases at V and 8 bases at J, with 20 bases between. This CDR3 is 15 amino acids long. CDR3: CASSHRTDLSGGYTF. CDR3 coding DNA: TGTGCCAGCTCACACAGGACAGACCTTTCGGGGGGCTACACCTTC.